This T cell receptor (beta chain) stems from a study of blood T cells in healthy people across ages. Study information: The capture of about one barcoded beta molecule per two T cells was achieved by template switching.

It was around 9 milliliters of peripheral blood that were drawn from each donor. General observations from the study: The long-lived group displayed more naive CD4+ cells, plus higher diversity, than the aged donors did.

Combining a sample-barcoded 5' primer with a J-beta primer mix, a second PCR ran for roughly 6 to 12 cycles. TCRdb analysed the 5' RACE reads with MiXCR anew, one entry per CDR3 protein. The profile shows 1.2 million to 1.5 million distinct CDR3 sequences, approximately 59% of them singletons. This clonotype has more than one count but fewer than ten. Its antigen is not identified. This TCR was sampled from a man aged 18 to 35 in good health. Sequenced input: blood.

The CDR3: CSARVGRTLEQFF. The CDR3, as DNA: TGCAGTGCTAGAGTAGGGAGGACACTTGAGCAGTTCTTC. This sequence joins TRBV20-1 and TRBJ2-1, with D perhaps matching TRBD2 (6 bases). Trimming removed 1 base at V and 9 bases at J, with 13 bases between. The length of the CDR3 is 13 residues. Germline CDR1 reads DFQATT; CDR2 reads SNEGSKA (reference sequence).